This is a list of T cell receptor beta chains from one sample in a study of T-cell memory formation after mild COVID-19. One entry per CDR3 protein results from TCRdb running MiXCR on the 5' RACE reads. The data hold about 49,000 distinct CDR3 sequences, with around 7.2% observed a single time. The source material was PBMCs or a T cell subset sorted from them (not recorded which). All receptors come from a man aged 18-30 years who had mild COVID-19 (a few samples of this study predate the infection). Cell type and time point are not known. Each CDR3 is given with its conserved first and last residue. The D gene is left open where the match is weak. Clone size is shown for a subset of rows, as once, few, many or a class of expanded clone.

CDR3 length	V gene	D gene	clone size	J gene	CDR3 DNA	CDR3 protein
13	TRBV7-3	.	many	TRBJ1-6	TGTGCCAGCAGCTTAGGGTTAGGGTCACCCCTCCACTTT	CASSLGLGSPLHF
17	TRBV6-2/TRBV6-3	.	.	TRBJ2-1	TGTGCCAGCACCTCTCATTTCGGCAGGGTGGTTGGAAATGAGCAGTTCTTC	CASTSHFGRVVGNEQFF
13	TRBV19	.	.	TRBJ1-1	TGTGCCAGTAGTATGCTCAGGGATACTGAAGCTTTCTTT	CASSMLRDTEAFF
14	TRBV5-1	.	many	TRBJ2-3	TGCGCCAGCAACGACCCGGGCAGCCAAGATACGCAGTATTTT	CASNDPGSQDTQYF
14	TRBV5-1	TRBD1	many	TRBJ2-2	TGCGCCAGCAGCCCGGGACAGTACACCGGGGAGCTGTTTTTT	CASSPGQYTGELFF
15	TRBV6-6	.	few	TRBJ2-3	TGTGCCAGCAGTTCCCCCCGAACCCTGGCAGATACGCAGTATTTT	CASSSPRTLADTQYF
16	TRBV20-1	.	many	TRBJ2-4	TGCAGTGCTCCGACGCCAGGGCCTCTAGCCAAAAACATTCAGTACTTC	CSAPTPGPLAKNIQYF
12	TRBV2	TRBD1	.	TRBJ2-7	TGTGCCAGCAGTGGACAGGGGTACGAGCAGTACTTC	CASSGQGYEQYF
13	TRBV6-4	.	many	TRBJ2-1	TGTGCCAGCGGGCTCGTACACTGCAATGAGCAGTTCTTC	CASGLVHCNEQFF
13	TRBV7-2	.	many	TRBJ2-1	TGTGCCAGCAGCTTACAGAGAGCGAATGAGCAGTTCTTC	CASSLQRANEQFF
16	TRBV4-1	TRBD2	.	TRBJ2-2	TGCGCCAGCCGTACCGCCGGGACTAGCGGCACCGGGGAGCTGTTTTTT	CASRTAGTSGTGELFF
14	TRBV20-1	TRBD1	many	TRBJ1-1	TGCAGTGCTAGCCGGGGACAGACGAACACTGAAGCTTTCTTT	CSASRGQTNTEAFF
15	TRBV18	.	.	TRBJ1-3	TGTGCCAGCTCTCCTGACCAGGGGCGCGGAAACACCATATATTTT	CASSPDQGRGNTIYF
13	TRBV2	.	few	TRBJ2-5	TGTGCCAGCAGTGAAGTTTGGGGTGAGACCCAGTACTTC	CASSEVWGETQYF